A selection of T cell receptor beta chains follows, all from one sample in a study of blood T cell repertoires in COVID-19. The method was immunoSEQ multiplex PCR; TCRdb's version includes in-frame clones alone and lacks a portion of them. The sample shows 80,000 to 100,000 clones, about four fifths of them seen only once. What was sequenced was peripheral blood. These TCRs come from a man between 65 and 79 years old with acute or convalescent COVID-19. CDR3s include the opening cysteine and the closing phenylalanine or tryptophan. Fields, in order: clone size, V gene, D gene, J gene, CDR3 DNA, CDR3 protein. A D gene is named only where the DNA matches it firmly. Size values are once, few and many counts, or a class for expanded clones, and some rows have none.

-	TRBV7-3	TRBD1	TRBJ2-1	TGTGCCAGCAGCTTAAAAGGGGGGACAGGGGGCCCACCGACGCGGTACAATGAGCAGTTCTTC	CASSLKGGTGGPPTRYNEQFF
-	TRBV9	-	TRBJ2-5	TGTGCCAGCAGCGTAGCCCCCCGAGAGACCCAGTACTTC	CASSVAPRETQYF
-	TRBV27	-	TRBJ1-2	TGTGCCAGCAGTCTGAGCTCTACTAACTATGGCTACACCTTC	CASSLSSTNYGYTF
-	TRBV4-1	TRBD1	TRBJ2-7	TGCGCCAGCGCCAGGACAGGGACCTCCTACGAGCAGTACTTC	CASARTGTSYEQYF
-	TRBV28	-	TRBJ2-7	TGTGCCAGCAGCCCTACTAGTTACCACGAGCAGTACTTC	CASSPTSYHEQYF
once	TRBV28	-	TRBJ2-3	TGTGCCAGCAGTTTATCCCCTAGCACAGATACGCAGTATTTT	CASSLSPSTDTQYF
-	TRBV5-5	-	TRBJ1-6	TGTGCCAGCAGCCCATTATCGACAGACTATAATTCACCCCTCCACTTT	CASSPLSTDYNSPLHF
-	TRBV6-1	-	TRBJ1-4	TGTGCCAGCAGTGAGTTGATGCAGGGTGGTGAAAAACTGTTTTTT	CASSELMQGGEKLFF
-	TRBV2	TRBD1	TRBJ1-5	TGTGCCAGCAAACTTGGGTCAGGGGGCCGGCAGCCCCAGCATTTT	CASKLGSGGRQPQHF
few	TRBV27	TRBD2	TRBJ2-1	TGTGCCAGCAGTGTCCTACTAGCGGGAGCGGAGCAGTTCTTC	CASSVLLAGAEQFF
-	TRBV11-2	TRBD2	TRBJ2-2	TGTGCCAGCACCCCGAGGGCCGGGAGGGGCACCGGGGAGCTGTTTTTT	CASTPRAGRGTGELFF
-	TRBV29-1	-	TRBJ2-7	TGCAGCTTCCAGGGGCCACGCTTCGGCGAGCAGTACTTC	CSFQGPRFGEQYF
-	TRBV5-6	-	TRBJ1-2	TGTGCCAGCAGCGAGGACACATTTATGAACTATGGCTACACCTTC	CASSEDTFMNYGYTF
-	TRBV5-8	-	TRBJ2-7	TGTGCCTTATCCCCCAGGAGGAGCTCCTACGAGCAGTACTTC	CALSPRRSSYEQYF
-	TRBV5-1	-	TRBJ2-5	TGCGCCAGCAGCTTGGTCGACGCGGTTACCGAGACCCAGTACTTC	CASSLVDAVTETQYF
-	TRBV19	-	TRBJ1-5	TGTGCCAGTAGTATAGGTCGTCGGGAGCCCCAGCATTTT	CASSIGRREPQHF
-	TRBV19	-	TRBJ2-3	TGTGCCAGTAGGGCGTCGAGACAGTCTCAAGGGGATACGCAGTATTTT	CASRASRQSQGDTQYF
-	TRBV9	-	TRBJ2-3	TGTGCCAGCAGCGATAGTCCCTCTGGCGGGCGGTACACAGATACGCAGTATTTT	CASSDSPSGGRYTDTQYF